This passage covers 29 T cell receptor beta chains from one sample sequenced in a study of shared clonotypes between healthy human individuals. Clones were sequenced by immunoSEQ multiplex PCR, and TCRdb holds only the in-frame ones, with some missing. The sample lists millions of clones, approximately 95% occurring once. The naive CD8 subset, CD45RO-negative cells positively selected for CCR7, excluded terminally differentiated effector memory CD45RA+ cells. Sequencing was done on a sample of naive CD8+ T cells sorted from blood. These receptors originate from a man aged 18 to 29 in good health.

In the case of this clone: This specimen includes other DNA sequences encoding the same CDR3. The chain couples TRBV4-3 to TRBJ2-1; D is unresolved. Germline V gene data show CDR1 as LGHNA and CDR2 as YSLEER. This CDR3 comprises 16 residues. Trimming removed 0 bases at V and 0 bases at J, with 9 bases between. DNA of the CDR3: TGCGCCAGCAGCCAAGATAGGGCTAGCTCCTACAATGAGCAGTTCTTC. Translation: CASSQDRASSYNEQFF.

The rearrangement joins TRBV19 to TRBJ2-7, with D unresolved. V was cut by 1 base and J by 4 bases, with 17 bases left in between. This CDR3 comprises 16 residues. Germline V CDR1 and CDR2: LNHDA, SQIVND (reference sequence). CDR3 amino acids: CASSIGRIGNLYEQYF. CDR3 DNA: TGTGCCAGTAGTATAGGGAGAATAGGGAACCTTTACGAGCAGTACTTC.

The genes are TRBV28 and TRBJ1-5, with D perhaps matching TRBD1 (5 bases). The CDR3 is 14 residues long. Trimming cost V 3 bases and J 5 bases, with 11 bases left between them. Per the germline V gene, CDR1 is MDHEN and CDR2 is SYDVKM. CDR3 DNA: TGTGCCAGCAGTTTTCGGGGGGGGTATCAGCCCCAGCATTTT. Protein: CASSFRGGYQPQHF.

The chain has TRBV27 and TRBJ2-2; D not certain. This CDR3 is 14 amino acids long. Per germline, CDR1 MNHEY and CDR2 SMNVEV (reference sequence). Between the trimmed V and J ends, which lost 2 bases and 5 bases, there was a span of 9 bases. Here the CDR3 DNA reads TGTGCCAGCAGTTTAATATCATTTACCGGGGAGCTGTTTTTT. This sequence encodes CASSLISFTGELFF.

In the case of this clone: The sample has other DNA sequences that encode this CDR3 too. CDR3 nucleotides: TGTGCCAGCAGTTTGACGGTAGCCTACGAGCAGTACTTC. Amino acid sequence: CASSLTVAYEQYF. V usage is TRBV27 and J usage is TRBJ2-7; D is uncertain. The CDR3 is 13 amino acids. The germline V and J ends were trimmed by 3 bases and 2 bases, with 8 bases remaining between them. Germline V lookup: CDR1 MNHEY, CDR2 SMNVEV (reference sequence).

The chain has TRBV7-2 and TRBJ2-7; maybe TRBD1 (7 bases). The CDR3 is 15 amino acids. Germline V gene data show CDR1 as SGHTA and CDR2 as FQGNSA. The V end was cut by 0 bases, the J end by 4 bases, with 13 bases between. The CDR3 sequence is CASSLAEGQWYEQYF. The CDR3 nucleotides are TGTGCCAGCAGCTTAGCGGAGGGACAGTGGTACGAGCAGTACTTC.

This chain's CDR3 is CASILGRVSYNSPLHF. As DNA, the CDR3 is TGTGCCAGCATTCTAGGGAGGGTCTCCTATAATTCACCCCTCCACTTT. The chain recombines TRBV6-6 with TRBJ1-6; D uncertain. This CDR3 comprises 16 residues. Trimming pared 7 bases from V and 0 bases from J, leaving 13 bases between. CDR1 MNHNY and CDR2 SVGAGI come from the germline V gene (reference sequence).

The V call is TRBV4-1, the J call TRBJ2-7; no clear D. Trimming removed 2 bases at V and 2 bases at J, with 10 bases between. Germline V gives CDR1 MGHRA, CDR2 YSYEKL. The CDR3 totals 14 residues. The CDR3 is CASSQLTDTYEQYF. Here the CDR3 DNA reads TGCGCCAGCAGCCAACTTACAGACACCTACGAGCAGTACTTC.

CDR3 in DNA: TGTGCCAGCAGTCCTCAGTCAGGACATACCGGGGAGCTGTTTTTT. This encodes CASSPQSGHTGELFF. The chain couples TRBV6-6 to TRBJ2-2; a weak D match, TRBD1 (5 bases). The CDR3 length is 15 residues. The V end was cut by 5 bases, the J end by 5 bases, with 15 bases between. Germline V lookup: CDR1 MNHNY, CDR2 SVGAGI (reference sequence).

The chain uses TRBV27 and TRBJ2-5, with D uncertain. Germline V gives CDR1 MNHEY, CDR2 SMNVEV (reference sequence). The V end lost 5 bases, the J end lost 1 base, and 17 bases lay between the germline ends. The CDR3 covers 16 residues. The CDR3, as DNA: TGTGCCAGCAGTCCGACGACTCCCCGGCCCCAAGAGACCCAGTACTTC. Translating it yields CASSPTTPRPQETQYF.

This clone was detected only once. The same CDR3 is also encoded by other DNA sequences in this sample. The V call is TRBV7-2, the J call TRBJ2-2, with a possible D match to TRBD2 (6 bases). The germline V and J ends were trimmed by 3 bases and 2 bases, with 7 bases remaining between them. In germline, CDR1 is SGHTA, CDR2 FQGNSA. This CDR3 has 14 residues. DNA of the CDR3: TGTGCCAGCAGCTTTGGACTAAACACCGGGGAGCTGTTTTTT. Protein sequence: CASSFGLNTGELFF.

A single count supports this clone. The V gene is TRBV21-1, the J gene TRBJ1-1; TRBD1, as called in the table, went unchecked against the DNA. TRBV21-1 constitutes a pseudogene. This CDR3 is 18 amino acids long. The CDR3, as DNA: TGTGCCAGCAGCCCGCCGGGGGGCTACAGGGGGTCGAGCACTGAAGCTTTCTTT. Protein sequence: CASSPPGGYRGSSTEAFF.

The chain combines TRBV7-9 with TRBJ2-7; 8 bases line up with TRBD1. From germline, CDR1 is SEHNR and CDR2 FQNEAQ (reference sequence). The trim removed 4 bases at V and 3 bases at J, leaving 14 bases unmatched. The CDR3 consists of 17 residues. CDR3 DNA sequence: TGTGCCAGCAGCTCCAGCGCTGTTGGCAGGGGGCTCTACGAGCAGTACTTC. This codes for CASSSSAVGRGLYEQYF.

This chain joins TRBV11-2 and TRBJ2-5; TRBD1 matches 8 bases. Germline trimming cut 5 bases from V and 0 bases from J; bases unmatched to any gene: 8. From germline, CDR1 is SGHAT and CDR2 FQNNGV. This CDR3 is 16 amino acids long. The CDR3 region is CASSKGQALYQETQYF. CDR3 DNA: TGTGCCAGCAGCAAGGGACAGGCCCTGTACCAAGAGACCCAGTACTTC. The full variable domain, with the rest looked up from reference TRBV11-2 and TRBJ2-5, is EAGVAQSPRYKIIEKRQSVAFWCNPISGHATLYWYQQILGQGPKLLIQFQNNGVVDDSQLPKDRFSAERLKGVDSTLKIQPAKLEDSAVYLCASSKGQALYQETQYFGPGTRLLVL.

The chain employs TRBV29-1 and TRBJ2-1; 10 positions agree with TRBD2. The germline CDR1 and CDR2 sequences are SQVTM and ANQGSEA. V was pared by 7 bases and J by 2 bases, with 5 bases of the junction left unmatched. This CDR3 has 14 residues. The CDR3 protein is CSGSGREAYNEQFF. The CDR3 DNA follows: TGCAGCGGAAGCGGGAGGGAGGCCTACAATGAGCAGTTCTTC.

J is TRBJ2-3 and V is TRBV2; tentatively, D is TRBD2 (5 bases). Deletions cut 5 bases from V and 0 bases from J, with 15 bases between. Germline values: CDR1 SNHLY, CDR2 FYNNEI. This CDR3 is 16 amino acids long. CDR3 protein: CASSLWTHSSTDTQYF. Here the CDR3 DNA reads TGTGCCAGCAGTCTTTGGACTCATTCTAGCACAGATACGCAGTATTTT.

V and J are TRBV27 and TRBJ2-5, with TRBD2 as a possible D gene (7 bases). Per germline, CDR1 MNHEY and CDR2 SMNVEV (reference sequence). The CDR3 is made up of 15 amino acids. V lost 2 bases, J lost 5 bases, and 15 bases lay in between. For the CDR3, the DNA is TGTGCCAGCAGTTTAATGGGGGGGGCAGGCGAGACCCAGTACTTC. It encodes CASSLMGGAGETQYF.

The chain carries TRBV27 and TRBJ2-1; 8 bases align to TRBD2. Germline V gene lookup returns CDR1 MNHEY and CDR2 SMNVEV (reference sequence). V was clipped by 8 bases and J by 6 bases; unmatched bases: 12. The CDR3 runs 15 residues. This chain's CDR3 is CASSPGGPVPNEQFF. The CDR3 coding sequence is TGTGCCAGCTCCCCGGGGGGGCCCGTCCCCAATGAGCAGTTCTTC.

The J gene is TRBJ2-7, the V gene TRBV15, with 8 bases identical to TRBD2. This CDR3 contains 15 residues. Germline CDR1 is LNHNV and CDR2 is YYDKDF (reference sequence). V shed 3 bases and J 3 bases; nucleotides not matched to a gene: 7. Written as DNA, the CDR3 is TGTGCCACCAGCAGTGGATTTAGCGGGAACTACGAGCAGTACTTC. Its protein product is CATSSGFSGNYEQYF. Based on the CDR3 plus reference TRBV15 and TRBJ2-7, the full variable domain is DAMVIQNPRYQVTQFGKPVTLSCSQTLNHNVMYWYQQKSSQAPKLLFHYYDKDFNNEADTPDNFQSRRPNTSFCFLDIRSPGLGDTAMYLCATSSGFSGNYEQYFGPGTRLTVT.

The chain has TRBV10-1 and TRBJ2-5; 13 bases agree with TRBD2. The trim removed 8 bases at V and 5 bases at J, leaving 14 bases unmatched. The V gene's germline CDR1 is WNHNN and CDR2 SYGVQD (reference sequence). This CDR3 is built from 17 residues. The CDR3 region has the DNA TGCGCCAGCCAATCAGGACTAGCGGGAGCGCCCCGGGAGACCCAGTACTTC. Amino acid sequence: CASQSGLAGAPRETQYF.

About this clone itself: The sample holds other DNA sequences that translate to the same CDR3. This chain joins TRBV9 and TRBJ1-5; no clear D. The germline V gene has CDR1 SGDLS and CDR2 YYNGEE. Deletions cut 0 bases from V and 0 bases from J, with 4 bases between. CDR3 length: 14 residues. CDR3 DNA: TGTGCCAGCAGCGTAGGGAGTAGCAATCAGCCCCAGCATTTT. Its protein is CASSVGSSNQPQHF.

The V and J genes are TRBV4-1 and TRBJ1-3; no reliable D call. The germline V gene encodes CDR1 MGHRA and CDR2 YSYEKL. The CDR3 has 15 amino acids. Trimming removed 2 bases at V and 6 bases at J, with 14 bases between. The CDR3 spells CASSQHAFPQNTIYF. Written as DNA, the CDR3 is TGCGCCAGCAGCCAACATGCTTTCCCCCAAAACACCATATATTTT.

The gene calls are TRBV19 and TRBJ2-5; 10 positions match TRBD2. J lost 4 bases, V lost 6 bases, and 8 bases had no gene match. This CDR3 is built from 15 residues. Germline V CDR1 and CDR2: LNHDA, SQIVND (reference sequence). CDR3 amino acids: CASSTTSGIGETQYF. CDR3 bases: TGTGCCAGTAGCACAACTAGCGGGATTGGAGAGACCCAGTACTTC.

This chain connects TRBV11-2 to TRBJ2-2; TRBD2 aligns across 9 bases. Trimming removed 3 bases from V and 6 bases from J; junction bases left unmatched: 8. This CDR3 is built from 16 residues. Germline CDR1 and CDR2: SGHAT and FQNNGV. The CDR3 reads CASSLWNSGGSGELFF. The CDR3 nucleotides read TGTGCCAGCAGCTTGTGGAATAGCGGGGGATCCGGGGAGCTGTTTTTT.

The gene calls are TRBV28 and TRBJ1-1, with D possibly TRBD1 on 5 matching bases. Trimming stripped 9 bases from V and 3 bases from J, with 8 bases between. The CDR3 has 11 amino acids. Germline V gene data show CDR1 as MDHEN and CDR2 as SYDVKM. The CDR3 region is CASTRDTEAFF. CDR3 nucleotides: TGTGCCAGTACCAGGGACACTGAAGCTTTCTTT.

This chain joins TRBV28 and TRBJ1-3; the D is unclear. Trimming stripped 7 bases from V and 0 bases from J, with 16 bases between. The germline CDR1 and CDR2 sequences are MDHEN and SYDVKM. The CDR3 contains 16 residues. CDR3 in amino acids: CASTDLAGYSGNTIYF. Written as DNA, the CDR3 is TGTGCCAGCACCGACCTTGCGGGCTACTCTGGAAACACCATATATTTT.

The V call is TRBV7-6, the J call TRBJ1-1; D not resolved. Trimming removed 3 bases from V and 1 base from J, with 9 bases in between. CDR3 length: 14 amino acids. Germline V lookup: CDR1 SGHVS, CDR2 FNYEAQ. The CDR3 reads CASSLEEGNTEAFF. CDR3 coding DNA: TGTGCCAGCAGCTTGGAGGAGGGGAACACTGAAGCTTTCTTT. The full variable domain, in which reference TRBV7-6 and TRBJ1-1 provide the parts outside the CDR3, is GAGVSQSPRYKVTKRGQDVALRCDPISGHVSLYWYRQALGQGPEFLTYFNYEAQQDKSGLPNDRFSAERPEGSISTLTIQRTEQRDSAMYRCASSLEEGNTEAFFGQGTRLTVV.

The chain links TRBV11-3 to TRBJ2-7; D is unclear. CDR1 SGHNT and CDR2 YENEEA come from the germline V gene. V shed 1 base and J shed 6 bases, with 16 bases lying between them. CDR3 length equals 15 residues. The CDR3 DNA reads as TGTGCCAGCAGCTTAGGAGTACTGGACGGCGGCGAGCAGTACTTC. This encodes CASSLGVLDGGEQYF. Using reference TRBV11-3 and TRBJ2-7 for the parts outside the CDR3, the full variable domain is EAGVVQSPRYKIIEKKQPVAFWCNPISGHNTLYWYLQNLGQGPELLIRYENEEAVDDSQLPKDRFSAERLKGVDSTLKIQPAELGDSAVYLCASSLGVLDGGEQYFGPGTRLTVT.

The rearrangement uses TRBV4-1 and TRBJ2-3; the D is unclear. The V and J ends lost 0 bases and 0 bases respectively, with 7 bases between them. This CDR3 is built from 15 residues. Germline loops: CDR1 MGHRA, CDR2 YSYEKL. The CDR3 coding sequence is TGCGCCAGCAGCCAAGATCGCCCGAGCACAGATACGCAGTATTTT. Translation gives CASSQDRPSTDTQYF.